The 14 T cell receptor beta chains below all came from one sample that was sequenced in a study of blood T cells in healthy people across ages. A J-beta primer mix and a sample-barcoded 5' primer were used in a second PCR of roughly 7 to 12 cycles. TCRdb ran MiXCR on the 5' RACE reads and lists one entry per CDR3 protein. The table lists some 1.5 million distinct CDR3 sequences, approximately 28% of them singletons. The source material was blood. Receptors were obtained from a woman aged 25-40 years in good health.

This clonotype was detected many times. V usage is TRBV20-1 and J usage is TRBJ1-2; 8 bases align to TRBD1. The CDR3 runs 14 residues. CDR1 and CDR2 (germline): DFQATT, SNEGSKA (reference sequence). The J segment lost 7 bases and the V segment lost 5 bases, leaving 12 bases of the junction unmatched. The CDR3 DNA reads as TGCAGTGCTGAGATTCCGGGACAGGACTTTGGCTACACCTTC. It yields the protein CSAEIPGQDFGYTF.

This clonotype was seen repeatedly, ten times or more. The CDR3 reads CASSQGSEKLFF. The DNA of the CDR3 is TGTGCCAGCAGTCAGGGAAGTGAAAAACTGTTTTTT. The chain combines TRBV25-1 with TRBJ1-4, with D perhaps matching TRBD1 (5 bases). The CDR3 is made up of 12 amino acids. Trimming shortened V by 5 bases and J by 7 bases, and 8 bases separated the two germline ends. Germline assignment: CDR1 MGHDK and CDR2 SYGVNS.

The chain's CDR3 is CSVESRDYIGGYTF. The CDR3 region has the DNA TGCAGCGTTGAGAGCAGGGACTACATAGGTGGCTACACCTTC. The rearrangement joins TRBV29-1 to TRBJ1-2; D possibly corresponds to TRBD1 (5 bases). Germline V gene data show CDR1 as SQVTM and CDR2 as ANQGSEA. The CDR3 has 14 amino acids. V was cut by 3 bases and J by 7 bases, with 18 bases left in between.

This clonotype was seen at least ten times. This sequence joins TRBV27 and TRBJ2-1; D possibly corresponds to TRBD1 (5 bases). CDR3 size: 16 residues. The germline V gene encodes CDR1 MNHEY and CDR2 SMNVEV (reference sequence). V was cut by 2 bases and J by 1 base, with 12 bases left in between. The CDR3 protein is CASSLGALWSYNEQFF. The CDR3 nucleotides read TGTGCCAGCAGTTTAGGGGCCCTTTGGTCCTACAATGAGCAGTTCTTC.

This clonotype turned up a few times. CDR3 region: CASSPRLTGWGTYEQYF. As DNA, the CDR3 is TGTGCCAGCAGCCCCCGGCTTACAGGGTGGGGTACCTACGAGCAGTACTTC. The V call is TRBV7-3, the J call TRBJ2-7; a weak D match, TRBD1 (6 bases). With 5 bases removed from V and 2 bases from J, the gap between germline ends came to 22 bases. This CDR3 is built from 17 residues. The germline V gene has CDR1 SGHTA and CDR2 FQGTGA. Supplemented by reference TRBV7-3 and TRBJ2-7, the full variable domain reads GAGVSQTPSNKVTEKGKYVELRCDPISGHTALYWYRQSLGQGPEFLIYFQGTGAADDSGLPNDRFFAVRPEGSVSTLKIQRTERGDSAVYLCASSPRLTGWGTYEQYFGPGTRLTVT.

This clonotype was counted a few times. The chain combines TRBV7-9 with TRBJ2-5, with 9 positions matching TRBD2. The DNA end is a closer match to TRBJ2-7, so the J assignment may be wrong. Germline V gene data show CDR1 as SEHNR and CDR2 as FQNEAQ (reference sequence). This CDR3 contains 15 residues. The CDR3 is CASSWGLAAEGEQYF. The CDR3 DNA reads TGTGCCAGCAGCTGGGGACTAGCTGCTGAAGGCGAGCAGTACTTC.

Only one count was recorded for this clonotype. This could be a read error, since a much larger clone is one nucleotide away. V gene TRBV2 combines with J gene TRBJ2-7; D unclear. Per the germline V gene, CDR1 is SNHLY and CDR2 is FYNNEI. V was cut by 3 bases and J by 7 bases, with 13 bases left in between. This CDR3 is built from 13 residues. The CDR3 region has the DNA TGTGCCAGCAGTGAGGTGGCTTACAATGAGCAGTACTTC. Its translation is CASSEVAYNEQYF.

This clonotype was seen many times. The rearrangement links TRBV6-2 or TRBV6-3 to TRBJ2-7; D is unclear. V lost 6 bases to trimming and J lost 3 bases, with 9 bases between them. The V gene's germline CDR1 is MNHEY and CDR2 SVGEGT. The CDR3 covers 12 residues. CDR3: CASSQVIYEQYF. CDR3 nucleotides: TGTGCCAGCAGCCAGGTCATCTACGAGCAGTACTTC.

Concerning this clonotype itself: A much larger clone sits a single nucleotide away, making a read error possible. V and J are TRBV27 and TRBJ2-1, with no clear D. The J call is uncertain, as TRBJ2-7 better fits the DNA end. CDR1 and CDR2 (germline): MNHEY, SMNVEV (reference sequence). CDR3 length: 15 residues. The chain's CDR3 is CASSFEPSSYNEQYF. In DNA form, the CDR3 reads TGTGCCAGCAGTTTTGAGCCGTCCTCCTACAATGAGCAGTACTTC.

This clonotype was detected many times. The J gene is TRBJ2-7, the V gene TRBV6-1; D is perhaps TRBD1 (5 bases). Trimming removed 7 bases at V and 2 bases at J, with 15 bases between. The length of the CDR3 is 14 residues. The germline V gene has CDR1 MNHNS and CDR2 SASEGT. In nucleotides, the CDR3 is TGTGCCAGCATCGGACGGTCAGGGACCTACGAGCAGTACTTC. Protein: CASIGRSGTYEQYF.

V and J are TRBV11-2 and TRBJ2-5; a possible D gene is TRBD2 (5 bases). CDR3 length: 15 residues. Per the germline V gene, CDR1 is SGHAT and CDR2 is FQNNGV. The V end was cut by 1 base, the J end by 10 bases, with 19 bases between. CDR3 region: CASSLVASLTGVQYF. CDR3 nucleotide sequence: TGTGCCAGCAGCTTAGTCGCTAGCCTAACCGGGGTCCAGTACTTC.

CDR3 coding DNA: TGTGCCAGCAGCGAAGCGGGCGGGAGGGCCTCCTACAATGAGCAGTTCTTC. This encodes CASSEAGGRASYNEQFF. The chain carries TRBV5-6 and TRBJ2-1; TRBD2 aligns across 9 bases. The CDR3 runs to 17 residues. The V segment lost 4 bases and the J segment 0 bases; nucleotides outside the gene matches: 8. Per germline, CDR1 SGHDT and CDR2 YYEEEE. The variable domain in full, with the rest retrieved from reference TRBV5-6 and TRBJ2-1, is DAGVTQSPTHLIKTRGQQVTLRCSPKSGHDTVSWYQQALGQGPQFIFQYYEEEERQRGNFPDRFSGHQFPNYSSELNVNALLLGDSALYLCASSEAGGRASYNEQFFGPGTRLTVL.

For this clonotype: An end of the junction does not agree with germline; a read error may underlie this. The chain couples TRBV11-2 to TRBJ2-4; D ambiguous. The J call could be wrong; TRBJ2-7 is a better fit for the DNA end. CDR1 and CDR2 (germline): SGHAT, FQNNGV. The CDR3 spans 13 residues. The CDR3 bases are TGTGTCAGCAGCTTAGCTAACTCCTACGAGCAGTACTTC. Amino acids: CVSSLANSYEQYF.

This clonotype was counted a few times. The rearrangement uses TRBV20-1 and TRBJ2-3; tentatively, D is TRBD2 (7 bases). Germline V gives CDR1 DFQATT, CDR2 SNEGSKA (reference sequence). Trimming stripped 6 bases from V and 2 bases from J, with 12 bases between. This CDR3 has 13 amino acids. In nucleotides, the CDR3 is TGCAGTGCGGAGGGGGGGTCCACAGATACGCAGTATTTT. As protein: CSAEGGSTDTQYF.